This T cell receptor beta chain was documented in a study of blood T cell repertoires in COVID-19. Overall study: Spain, Italy and the United States supplied samples that represented acute and convalescent COVID-19.

The V end lost 0 bases, the J end lost 1 base, and 3 bases lay between the germline ends. The V gene's germline CDR1 is MNHEY and CDR2 SVGAGI. The length of the CDR3 is 13 residues. Authors' methods: Quantification of nucleated cells was approximated via reference gene primer amplification. Sequenced by immunoSEQ multiplex PCR; TCRdb stores in-frame clones only, minus some. V, J and clone size derive from that table, while D and trimming were established from the DNA sequence. The sample has approximately 170,000 clones; 86% are singletons. The clonotype comes from a man aged 70 or older with acute or convalescent COVID-19. The chain joins TRBV6-5 to TRBJ1-2; no firm D call. Sequencing was performed on peripheral blood. The CDR3 region is CASSYSINYGYTF. CDR3 in DNA: TGTGCCAGCAGTTACTCCATTAACTATGGCTACACCTTC.